The 10 T cell receptor beta chains below all came from one sample that was sequenced in a study of beta chain features in type 1 diabetes. Expressed TCRB transcripts were sequenced because the entire RNA isolate underwent reverse transcription. This table comes from immunoSEQ multiplex PCR, and its TCRdb copy is limited to in-frame clones, with some not included. The profile shows under 150,000 clones, 48% of them singletons. Sequencing was carried out using Tregs from blood. The receptor source for this set is a man younger than 35 in good health.

This clone was detected only a few times. CDR3 DNA: TGTGCCAGCTCGCACCGCCTGGACAAAGACTACGAGCAGTACTTC. It specifies CASSHRLDKDYEQYF. The chain couples TRBV18 to TRBJ2-7; D perhaps matches TRBD1 (5 bases). Germline CDR1 KGHSH, CDR2 LQKENI. V was cut by 6 bases and J by 3 bases, with 18 bases left in between. This CDR3 has 15 amino acids.

The chain is built from TRBV18 and TRBJ2-1; the match to TRBD2 covers 8 bases. Trimming cost V 6 bases and J 6 bases; bases outside gene matches: 7. Germline lookup yields CDR1 KGHSH and CDR2 LQKENI. CDR3 length: 14 residues. CDR3 in amino acids: CASSRAGGLNEQFF. CDR3 DNA sequence: TGTGCCAGCTCCCGGGCGGGGGGCCTCAATGAGCAGTTCTTC. The full variable domain, with the rest looked up from reference TRBV18 and TRBJ2-1, is NAGVMQNPRHLVRRRGQEARLRCSPMKGHSHVYWYRQLPEEGLKFMVYLQKENIIDESGMPKERFSAEFPKEGPSILRIQQVVRGDSAAYFCASSRAGGLNEQFFGPGTRLTVL.

This clone was observed a handful of times. This chain connects TRBV6-6 to TRBJ2-3, with TRBD2 matching 7 bases. V was pared by 2 bases and J by 11 bases, with 10 bases of the junction left unmatched. This CDR3 region has 14 residues. Germline CDR1 and CDR2: MNHNY and SVGAGI (reference sequence). The CDR3 loop reads CASSYLVTGGVQYF. DNA of the CDR3: TGTGCCAGCAGTTACCTAGTTACGGGGGGTGTGCAGTATTTT.

V usage is TRBV6-5 and J usage is TRBJ2-7; 8 nucleotides match TRBD1. There are 15 residues in the CDR3. Germline V gene data show CDR1 as MNHEY and CDR2 as SVGAGI. V was clipped by 6 bases and J by 0 bases; unmatched bases: 7. In nucleotides, the CDR3 is TGTGCCAGCAGGGTTAACAGGGGGAGCTCCTACGAGCAGTACTTC. It translates to CASRVNRGSSYEQYF.

The chain uses TRBV5-1 and TRBJ2-3; D not certain. Looked up from germline, CDR1 is SGHRS and CDR2 is YFSETQ. Trimming removed 1 base from V and 6 bases from J, with 12 bases in between. The CDR3 is 14 amino acids. The CDR3 reads CASSLNTPRDTQYF. The DNA for the CDR3 is TGCGCCAGCAGCTTGAACACCCCGCGGGATACGCAGTATTTT.

The chain couples TRBV7-9 to TRBJ1-5, with TRBD1 identical over 9 bases. Germline V gene lookup returns CDR1 SEHNR and CDR2 FQNEAQ (reference sequence). The ends lost 10 bases at V and 1 base at J; junction bases unmatched: 5. The CDR3 is 14 residues long. In DNA, the CDR3 is TGTGCCACCACGGGACAGGGAAGCAATCAGCCCCAGCATTTT. Translating it yields CATTGQGSNQPQHF.

The chain is built from TRBV5-4 and TRBJ2-3, with D uncertain. The CDR3 has 13 residues. V dropped 4 bases and J dropped 4 bases, with 10 bases sitting between them. CDR1 and CDR2 (germline): SGHNT, YYREEE (reference sequence). CDR3 sequence (DNA): TGTGCCAGCAGCCCCCTCGGTCCAGATACGCAGTATTTT. Encoded protein: CASSPLGPDTQYF.

The V and J genes are TRBV18 and TRBJ2-7, with D perhaps TRBD1 (5 bases). V shed 2 bases and J shed 5 bases, with 10 bases lying between them. The CDR3 spans 13 residues. CDR1 is KGHSH and CDR2 is LQKENI in the germline V gene. CDR3 in DNA: TGTGCCAGCTCACCAGGGGCCGGTAACGAGCAGTACTTC. This gives the protein CASSPGAGNEQYF.

The chain carries TRBV7-2 and TRBJ2-4, with unresolved D. The V end lost 0 bases, the J end lost 8 bases, and 14 bases lay between the germline ends. This CDR3 contains 15 residues. The germline V gene encodes CDR1 SGHTA and CDR2 FQGNSA. The CDR3 loop reads CASSLALRFQDIQYF. The CDR3 DNA reads TGTGCCAGCAGCTTAGCCCTTAGGTTCCAGGACATTCAGTACTTC.

The chain combines TRBV12-2 with TRBJ2-4; the DNA was not compared with TRBD1, the D call given in the table. TRBV12-2 is recorded as a pseudogene. CDR3 size: 17 residues. The CDR3 nucleotides read TGTGCAAGTCGCTCCCAGAAGACAGGGGGCGCGAGGAACATTCAGTACTTC. Residues: CASRSQKTGGARNIQYF.